Described below is a single T cell receptor (beta chain) sequence and its context. This specimen belongs to a study of blood T cell repertoires in COVID-19. The data were produced by immunoSEQ multiplex PCR, yet TCRdb's version contains in-frame clones alone and is incomplete. The repertoire includes approximately 75,000 clones, 83% of them detected once, and about 20% sits in the top ten. CDR1 and CDR2 from the germline V gene are SGHDT and YYEEEE. The CDR3 runs to 14 residues. J gave up 7 bases and V 2 bases, and 6 bases lay outside the gene matches. This receptor was identified in a woman of 80 years or more with acute or convalescent COVID-19. Sequencing input: peripheral blood. The chain combines TRBV5-6 with TRBJ1-5; 7 bases line up with TRBD1. The CDR3 DNA reads TGTGCCAGCAGCTTAATGACAGGGAAACAGCCCCAGCATTTT. It encodes CASSLMTGKQPQHF.